The T cell receptor beta chain described here comes from a study of T cell responses to AZD1222 COVID-19 vaccine. General study findings and limits: Clonal diversity was possibly underestimated; the donors were predominantly white British and more often female. The repertoires were collected only after the peak T cell response.

Clones were read by immunoSEQ multiplex PCR, and TCRdb kept only the in-frame ones, dropping some. The data contain about 97,000 clones, roughly 90% of them singletons. Germline CDR1 is SGHDT and CDR2 is YYEEEE. Losses at the gene ends were 1 base for V and 4 bases for J; bases not matched to a gene: 5. The CDR3 is 17 residues long. About this clone: The antigen is not known.

The material sequenced was peripheral blood, taken on day 0 of AZD1222 vaccination. The genes are TRBV5-6 and TRBJ2-2; TRBD2 agrees at 12 bases. This sequence originates from an adult in good health. The CDR3 DNA reads as TGTGCCAGCAGCTTGTGGCTAGCGGGAGGGCGCACCGGGGAGCTGTTTTTT. It yields the protein CASSLWLAGGRTGELFF.